The clone carrying this T cell receptor beta chain was seen repeatedly, ten times or more. This record belongs to a study of molecular identifiers for immune sequencing clone quantification. TCRdb independently ran MiXCR on the PCR reads; one entry per CDR3 protein. The table has about half a million distinct CDR3 sequences, about a fifth seen once. This CDR3 has 14 amino acids. V lost 5 bases and J lost 3; bases outside the gene matches: 5. Germline-derived CDR1 and CDR2 are SGHAT and FQNNGV. The sample consisted of naive CD8+ T cells from blood, with Jurkat cell RNA spiked in. This sample's subset: FACS-sorted CD8+CD4-CCR7+CD45RA+ naive T cells. This receptor was identified in a human donor in good health. Some libraries in this study had Jurkat cell RNA spiked in. J is TRBJ2-5 and V is TRBV11-2; 8 bases match TRBD2. The CDR3 sequence is CASSTTLAEETQYF. DNA for the CDR3: TGTGCCAGCAGCACGACACTAGCGGAAGAGACCCAGTACTTC.